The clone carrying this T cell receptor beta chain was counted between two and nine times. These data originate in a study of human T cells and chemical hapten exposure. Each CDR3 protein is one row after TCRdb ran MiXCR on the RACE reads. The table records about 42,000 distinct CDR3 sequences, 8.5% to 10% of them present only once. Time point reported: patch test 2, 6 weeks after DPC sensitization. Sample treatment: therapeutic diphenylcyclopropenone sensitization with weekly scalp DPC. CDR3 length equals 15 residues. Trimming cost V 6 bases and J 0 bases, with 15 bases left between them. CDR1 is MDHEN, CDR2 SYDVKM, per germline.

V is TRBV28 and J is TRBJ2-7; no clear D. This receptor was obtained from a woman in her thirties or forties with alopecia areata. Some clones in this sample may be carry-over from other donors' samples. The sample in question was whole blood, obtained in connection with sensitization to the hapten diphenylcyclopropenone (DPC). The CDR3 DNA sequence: TGTGCCAGCAGGAGGCCAGGAATGAGCTCCTACGAGCAGTACTTC. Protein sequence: CASRRPGMSSYEQYF.